This T cell receptor (beta chain) was observed in a study of Graves' ophthalmopathy and Graves' hyperthyroidism. Points from the study as a whole: Most thyroid clonotypes expanded beyond 0.001 frequency were also found in blood. The model reached around 64% sensitivity and 72.22% specificity for predicting ophthalmopathy progression.

This clonotype was counted at least ten times. Its antigen is unidentified. Germline-derived CDR1 and CDR2 are SGHTA and FQGNSA. With V trimmed by 7 bases and J by 6 bases, 8 bases remained unmatched. CDR3 length equals 15 residues. TCR beta CDR3 amplification used RNA transcripts. RT-PCR in the first round used HTBI primers; a second-round multiplex PCR followed. TCRdb processed the multiplex PCR reads anew with MiXCR; each CDR3 protein has one entry. The sample gives 680,000 or so distinct CDR3 sequences, 22% of which show up once; roughly 7.4% is in the top ten. Aged 18 to 65, the patients with hyperthyroidism had under 2 months' duration and were newly diagnosed.

The receptor's source is a young woman with stable Graves' hyperthyroidism. Some clones in this sample may be carry-over from other donors' samples. V is TRBV7-2 and J is TRBJ2-2, with 10 nucleotides matching TRBD1. Sequenced sample: peripheral blood. CDR3 region: CASTPGQGFSGELFF. In DNA form, the CDR3 reads TGTGCCAGCACCCCGGGACAGGGGTTTTCCGGGGAGCTGTTTTTT.